This T cell receptor (beta chain) appears in the sequencing data of a study of resident and recirculating memory T cells in vitiligo. Study in general: The samples were homogenized without cell sorting before genomic DNA extraction.

As for this clone: The target antigen is unknown.

Broader study findings: Different lesions suggested infiltration by different T cell clones. No single dominant TCR clone appeared; lesion clonality varied.

Confetti depigmentation, marking active vitiligo, was absent in these patients. V was shortened by 5 bases and J by 0 bases, with 13 bases between the two germline ends. Germline V gene sequence: CDR1 SGHTA, CDR2 FQGNSA. The CDR3 length is 15 residues. The repertoire was sequenced with immunoSEQ multiplex PCR; TCRdb's copy has only in-frame clones and lacks some. The sample includes around 38,000 clones, around 90% of them seen just once. The sequence was obtained from a male donor with vitiligo. Sequenced material: blood. The J gene is TRBJ1-1, the V gene TRBV7-2; possible D gene TRBD1, 6 bases. This chain's CDR3 is CASSAEQGVNTEAFF. CDR3 nucleotides: TGTGCCAGCAGCGCCGAACAGGGTGTGAACACTGAAGCTTTCTTT. Using reference TRBV7-2 and TRBJ1-1 for the parts outside the CDR3, the full variable domain is GAGVSQSPSNKVTEKGKDVELRCDPISGHTALYWYRQSLGQGLEFLIYFQGNSAPDKSGLPSDRFSAERTGGSVSTLTIQRTQQEDSAVYLCASSAEQGVNTEAFFGQGTRLTVV.